Each of the 8 T cell receptor beta chains below was sequenced from the same sample in a study of long-term antiretroviral therapy in people with HIV. At survey level, the immunoSEQ assay was run in its v3.0 version. Sequenced by immunoSEQ multiplex PCR; TCRdb stores in-frame clones only, minus some. The sample carries some 15,000 clones, roughly 86% recorded once. Sequences were derived from unsorted PBMCs, sampled 6.2 years after starting antiretroviral therapy. These receptors were taken from a man aged 35-49 years with HIV.

V is TRBV29-1 and J is TRBJ2-1; D is uncertain. CDR3 length equals 15 residues. The germline V gene has CDR1 SQVTM and CDR2 ANQGSEA. The V end lost 4 bases, the J end lost 1 base, and 14 bases lay between the germline ends. This CDR3 reads CSVVPPRSSYNEQFF. In DNA form, the CDR3 reads TGCAGCGTTGTACCCCCTAGGAGTTCCTACAATGAGCAGTTCTTC.

The chain couples TRBV2 to TRBJ1-4; D possibly corresponds to TRBD1 (6 bases). Germline loops: CDR1 SNHLY, CDR2 FYNNEI. Trimming removed 3 bases at V and 5 bases at J, with 10 bases between. There are 14 residues in the CDR3. CDR3 protein: CASSDRGSNEKLFF. CDR3 nucleotide sequence: TGTGCCAGCAGTGACAGGGGATCGAATGAAAAACTGTTTTTT.

The CDR3: CASSQVGQGNTEAFF. The DNA of the CDR3 is TGCGCCAGCAGCCAAGTGGGACAGGGGAACACTGAAGCTTTCTTT. The V and J genes are TRBV4-1 and TRBJ1-1; 9 nucleotides line up with TRBD1. Trimming took 1 base from V and 1 from J; bases not matched to a gene: 1. The length of the CDR3 is 15 residues. Per germline, CDR1 MGHRA and CDR2 YSYEKL.

The V and J genes are TRBV11-2 and TRBJ2-5, with a tentative D call TRBD2 (5 bases). Germline lookup yields CDR1 SGHAT and CDR2 FQNNGV. This CDR3 region has 13 residues. V lost 2 bases and J lost 4, with 8 bases in between. The CDR3 reads CASSLRAGETQYF. In nucleotides, the CDR3 is TGTGCCAGCAGCTTAAGGGCGGGAGAGACCCAGTACTTC.

This chain connects TRBV7-2 to TRBJ1-1; no reliable D call. The CDR3 extends over 14 amino acids. The V and J ends lost 2 bases and 2 bases respectively, with 9 bases between them. Germline V CDR1 and CDR2: SGHTA, FQGNSA. The CDR3 nucleotides read TGTGCCAGCAGCTTACAGAGAAGAAACACTGAAGCTTTCTTT. Translated: CASSLQRRNTEAFF.

The chain uses TRBV27 and TRBJ2-1; TRBD2 aligns across 12 bases. Germline assignment: CDR1 MNHEY and CDR2 SMNVEV (reference sequence). V gave up 1 base and J gave up 1 base; unmatched junction bases: 5. CDR3 length: 18 amino acids. CDR3: CASSLWLAGGPSYNEQFF. In DNA, the CDR3 is TGTGCCAGCAGTTTATGGCTAGCGGGAGGGCCATCCTACAATGAGCAGTTCTTC.

The J gene is TRBJ2-5, the V gene TRBV4-1; the D gene is possibly TRBD2 (5 bases). The CDR3 sequence is 12 residues long. Germline CDR1 reads MGHRA; CDR2 reads YSYEKL. The V gene lost 4 bases and the J gene lost 5 bases, with 8 bases spanning the gap. CDR3 amino acids: CASSPTGETQYF. The CDR3 bases are TGCGCCAGCAGCCCGACGGGGGAGACCCAGTACTTC.

The chain combines TRBV5-1 with TRBJ2-5, with no clear D. Germline loops: CDR1 SGHRS, CDR2 YFSETQ. The CDR3 loop spans 14 amino acids. V lost 1 base and J lost 0, with 7 bases in between. The CDR3 loop reads CASSLSQYQETQYF. The DNA for the CDR3 is TGCGCCAGCAGCTTGTCGCAGTACCAAGAGACCCAGTACTTC.